This T cell receptor (beta chain) originates from a study of metastatic and nonmetastatic thyroid tumors. Whole-study context: Blood and tumor or nodule tissue repertoires from malignant and benign thyroid patients were compared. Study-level points and caveats: Relative to benign nodules, malignant thyroid tumors were reportedly characterized by significantly elevated TCR beta diversity in blood and tumor.

V lost 4 bases and J lost 7, with 22 bases in between. The CDR3 runs 17 residues. Germline V gene sequence: CDR1 MNHEY, CDR2 SVGAGI. Each patient went into thyroid surgery without having received any treatment. Original handling: What underpinned the distant-metastasis classifier for papillary thyroid cancer was the set of CDR3 differences across clinicopathological groups. TCRdb re-analyzed the PCR reads using MiXCR. TCRdb's processing, not the authors' own work, is the source of the V and J calls. The repertoire holds some 16,000 clones, with roughly a quarter as singletons. With respect to this clone: The target antigen is unknown.

The rearrangement uses TRBV6-5 and TRBJ2-2; D ambiguous. This sequence originates from a female donor with papillary thyroid cancer or a benign thyroid nodule (not recorded which). Some clones in this sample may be carry-over from other donors' samples. Input material: tumor tissue. The CDR3 reads CASSSKRVVERSGELFF. CDR3 in DNA: TGTGCCAGCAGTTCCAAACGGGTTGTGGAACGTAGCGGGGAGCTGTTTTTT.